This T cell receptor beta chain was retrieved from a study of OX40 agonist ivuxolimab in advanced cancers. The CDR3 covers 15 residues. V shed 4 bases and J 5 bases; nucleotides not matched to a gene: 9. Germline V gives CDR1 MNHNS, CDR2 SASEGT. Sequenced by immunoSEQ multiplex PCR; TCRdb stores in-frame clones only, minus some. The sample yields roughly 77,000 clones, roughly 92% seen once. Sequencing used CD4+ or CD8+ T cells sorted from blood, obtained in a trial of the OX40 agonist ivuxolimab. This chain links TRBV6-1 with TRBJ2-5, with 8 bases matching TRBD2. The clonotype was recovered from an adult with an advanced solid tumor such as melanoma, head and neck, liver or kidney cancer. The CDR3 is CASSATSGGGETQYF. For the CDR3, the DNA is TGTGCCAGCAGTGCAACTAGCGGAGGGGGGGAGACCCAGTACTTC.